This T cell receptor beta chain was obtained from a study of cytomegalovirus exposure and HLA in healthy donors. The PCR ran on 60 Vbeta and 13 Jbeta primers. The data were produced by immunoSEQ multiplex PCR, yet TCRdb's version contains in-frame clones alone and is incomplete. The table lists 200,000 or so clones, approximately 80% of them singletons. This CDR3 region has 14 residues. Deletions cut 4 bases from V and 5 bases from J, with 13 bases between. In germline, CDR1 is MNHEY, CDR2 SVGAGI. This chain connects TRBV6-5 to TRBJ2-3; weak D call: TRBD2 (5 bases). The sample taken for sequencing was PBMCs. This TCR derives from a man aged 35 to 55 in good health and CMV-seronegative. In DNA, the CDR3 is TGTGCCAGCAGTTCACTAGTGGAAGAAGATACGCAGTATTTT. The encoded protein is CASSSLVEEDTQYF.